The source of this T cell receptor beta chain is a study of blood T cells in healthy people across ages (dated by TCRdb to 2014 to 2015). At the level of the whole study: In model experiments, template switching captured about one uniquely barcoded TCR beta cDNA molecule for every two T cells. Donors were grouped into four age groups: young (average roughly 17 years), middle-aged (roughly 37), aged (about 60) and long-lived (approximately 78). The study analyzed two additional independent replicas of 1 million unique cDNA reads from the same blood draw for two donors, one aged 18 to 29 and one aged 80 or older. To avoid experimental bias, donors of different ages were randomly spread across the sequencing lanes. The study measured age-related changes in TCR beta repertoire diversity using deep sequencing normalized with unique cDNA molecular identifiers.

The library came from 5' RACE. The listed sequencing device is Illumina HiSeq 2500. A second roughly 6 to 12 cycle PCR used a sample-barcoded 5' primer and a J-beta primer mix. A template-switch 5' adaptor carrying 12 random nucleotides introduced a unique molecular identifier onto each TCR beta cDNA molecule. Each sample yielded at least 3 million CDR3-containing paired-end reads. First-strand cDNA synthesis was performed from all RNA using the Mint cDNA synthesis kit, with priming by a TRBC-specific oligonucleotide. Following uracil-DNA glycosylase treatment, a first 18-cycle PCR with universal primers M1SS and BC2_uni_R was performed on all cDNA. As for the original processing: Normalization of each sample was performed by random selection of 1 million high-quality reads, each carrying a distinct molecular identifier. Instead of being binned into consensus sequences, reads with shared molecular identifiers were discarded. MiTCR, set to a Q25 quality threshold and the strictest error-elimination algorithm, was used for CDR3 identification, clonotype clustering and error correction. A nonparametric unseen species model with Euler transformation was used to estimate a lower bound on total TCR beta diversity. TCRdb's own reprocessing of the public reads used fastp at Q25 and MiXCR and kept productive beta chains. Rows are unified per CDR3 protein, each entry keeping the most common DNA and genes. The V and J calls here are based on TCRdb, not the publication. The sample has about 750,000 distinct CDR3 sequences on record, 40% to 65% of them singletons. Roughly two fifths of the sample is held by the ten biggest clonotypes.

The study at large found these results: The long-lived group showed more naive CD4+ T cells, fewer expanded clones and increased TCR diversity than the aged group, suggesting age selection. As age increased, observed TCR beta diversity per million T cells dropped in a roughly linear way, and a significant reduction was already evident by age about 40. Estimates of total diversity from one million sequenced T cells were regarded as lower bounds and underestimates. Because donor CMV infection status was unknown, age-related changes in expanded clonotypes were potentially confounded. There was a strong correlation between observed TCR beta diversity and the percentage of naive T cells measured by flow cytometry. Since profiling was done on bulk unsorted PBMCs, naive and antigen-experienced compartments could not be conclusively compared.

The 35 to 40 donors, aged about 6 to 100 years, were systemically healthy Caucasian individuals from Russia. Around 10 milliliters of peripheral blood were collected from each donor into EDTA-treated Vacutainer tubes. Ficoll-Paque density-gradient centrifugation was used to isolate PBMCs, with at least 6 million per sample. Total RNA was extracted from PBMCs with Trizol reagent, with at least 5 micrograms obtained per sample. Naive CD45RAhigh/CD27high T cell percentages were measured by flow cytometry on a PBMC aliquot from every donor. The CDR3 measures 13 amino acids from cysteine to phenylalanine. Only CDR3 DNA is held: 39 bases, read in frame from base 1. CDR1 and CDR2, per the germline V gene (reference sequence), are SEHNR and FQNEAQ. The V end loses 4 bases and the J end loses 4 bases, and a stretch of 10 bases separates them. This clonotype showed up just a few times. What this receptor recognizes is not known. Within one base of it there is no much larger clone, and no base qualities were kept.

This chain is built from TRBV7-9 and TRBJ1-1; too little of a D gene remains to name it. Sequencing was carried out using blood. This clonotype was sampled from an older man in good health. The CDR3 in this case is CASSSGRGTEAFF. The nucleotide sequence is TGTGCCAGCAGCTCCGGTCGCGGCACTGAAGCTTTCTTT.